These 22 T cell receptor beta chains originate from one sample sequenced in a study of T cell responses to AZD1222 COVID-19 vaccine. The assay was immunoSEQ multiplex PCR, and TCRdb's table has in-frame clones only and misses some. This table holds fewer than 200,000 clones, around nine tenths found once. Sequencing used peripheral blood, obtained on day 0 of AZD1222 vaccination. All receptors come from an adult in good health.

The chain carries TRBV28 and TRBJ2-3, with D uncertain. In germline, CDR1 is MDHEN, CDR2 SYDVKM. The CDR3 is 12 amino acids. V was shortened by 1 base and J by 8 bases, with 7 bases between the two germline ends. The CDR3 reads CASSLSIGTQYF. Written as DNA, the CDR3 is TGTGCCAGCAGTTTATCCATTGGTACGCAGTATTTT.

This clone was found a few times. The chain uses TRBV25-1 and TRBJ1-3; D is unresolved. CDR1 is MGHDK, CDR2 SYGVNS, per germline. The CDR3 has 18 residues. V lost 2 bases and J 0 bases, leaving 17 bases between the germline ends. The CDR3 spells CASSERAEAYYSGNTIYF. As DNA, the CDR3 is TGTGCCAGCAGTGAACGTGCGGAGGCCTACTACTCTGGAAACACCATATATTTT.

This rearrangement joins TRBV9 to TRBJ2-5; 8 bases map to TRBD2. The ends lost 0 bases at V and 5 bases at J; junction bases unmatched: 9. Germline values: CDR1 SGDLS, CDR2 YYNGEE. This CDR3 has 16 amino acids. The CDR3 sequence is CASSVEGRGGGETQYF. CDR3 DNA sequence: TGTGCCAGCAGCGTAGAGGGTCGGGGGGGCGGTGAGACCCAGTACTTC.

The chain links TRBV19 to TRBJ2-1; possible D gene TRBD2, 5 bases. V lost 0 bases and J 11 bases, leaving 11 bases between the germline ends. Germline V gene lookup returns CDR1 LNHDA and CDR2 SQIVND (reference sequence). This CDR3 spans 13 amino acids. The CDR3 loop reads CASSIDSAVKQFF. The CDR3 nucleotides are TGTGCCAGTAGTATAGATTCAGCGGTGAAGCAGTTCTTC.

The chain combines TRBV9 with TRBJ2-1; D is possibly TRBD1 or TRBD2 (5 bases each). The germline CDR1 and CDR2 sequences are SGDLS and YYNGEE. The V end was cut by 1 base, the J end by 4 bases, with 12 bases between. This CDR3 has 15 residues. The CDR3: CASSVMPGRYNEQFF. DNA of the CDR3: TGTGCCAGCAGCGTAATGCCGGGACGGTACAATGAGCAGTTCTTC.

A word on this clone: Other nucleotide sequences in the sample specify the same CDR3. The chain recombines TRBV7-3 with TRBJ1-1; D may be TRBD1 (6 bases). This CDR3 spans 14 amino acids. Germline assignment: CDR1 SGHTA and CDR2 FQGTGA. Between the trimmed V and J ends, which lost 5 bases and 1 base, there was a span of 11 bases. The CDR3 sequence is CASSLGHQNTEAFF. The CDR3 DNA sequence: TGTGCCAGCAGCCTGGGACACCAGAACACTGAAGCTTTCTTT.

The rearrangement joins TRBV28 to TRBJ2-4, with D possibly being TRBD1 (5 bases). The CDR3 covers 15 residues. V lost 3 bases and J 0 bases, leaving 9 bases between the germline ends. Germline CDR1 reads MDHEN; CDR2 reads SYDVKM. The CDR3 coding sequence is TGTGCCAGCAGTTTTATAGGGGCAGCCAAAAACATTCAGTACTTC. It translates to CASSFIGAAKNIQYF.

Notes on this clone: Other DNA sequences from this sample encode an identical CDR3 as well. V usage is TRBV5-1 and J usage is TRBJ2-3; TRBD2 aligns across 10 bases. This CDR3 region has 16 residues. The V segment lost 4 bases and the J segment 3 bases; nucleotides outside the gene matches: 8. Looked up from germline, CDR1 is SGHRS and CDR2 is YFSETQ. This chain's CDR3 is CASSPGPSGSTDTQYF. The CDR3 coding sequence is TGCGCCAGCAGCCCGGGTCCTAGCGGGAGTACAGATACGCAGTATTTT.

The chain joins TRBV7-2 to TRBJ1-1; D unresolved. V was trimmed by 1 base and J by 1 base, leaving 7 bases between them. The CDR3 extends over 14 amino acids. Per germline, CDR1 SGHTA and CDR2 FQGNSA. The CDR3 DNA follows: TGTGCCAGCAGCTTAGGTGGGAGGAACACTGAAGCTTTCTTT. Its protein product is CASSLGGRNTEAFF.

The chain carries TRBV4-3 and TRBJ1-4; 9 nucleotides agree with TRBD1. Trimming cost V 0 bases and J 8 bases; bases outside gene matches: 4. Germline CDR1 is LGHNA and CDR2 is YSLEER. The CDR3 extends over 15 amino acids. The CDR3 DNA follows: TGCGCCAGCAGCCAAGATAACAGGGGGCGAGAAAAACTGTTTTTT. Its protein product is CASSQDNRGREKLFF.

This chain connects TRBV6-5 to TRBJ1-1; D uncertain. The CDR3 covers 11 residues. V dropped 9 bases and J dropped 5 bases, with 10 bases sitting between them. CDR1 and CDR2 (germline): MNHEY, SVGAGI. CDR3 protein: CASPRLTEAFF. CDR3 nucleotide sequence: TGTGCCAGTCCTCGGTTGACTGAAGCTTTCTTT.

This chain links TRBV7-2 with TRBJ2-7, with 11 bases aligning to TRBD1. The CDR3 is 16 residues long. CDR1 and CDR2 (germline): SGHTA, FQGNSA. With 5 bases clipped from V and 5 bases from J, the junction kept 11 bases outside the gene matches. The CDR3 sequence: CASSHQGGQGAHEQYF. The CDR3 DNA is TGTGCCAGCAGCCACCAAGGAGGACAGGGGGCCCACGAGCAGTACTTC.

This clone was counted between two and nine times. The chain links TRBV7-2 to TRBJ2-5; TRBD2 matches at 8 bases. The length of the CDR3 is 13 residues. The junction had 4 bases not matched to a gene; V was cut back by 8 bases and J by 2 bases. Germline V gene sequence: CDR1 SGHTA, CDR2 FQGNSA. The CDR3 spells CASERGPQETQYF. For the CDR3, the DNA is TGTGCCAGCGAGCGGGGGCCGCAAGAGACCCAGTACTTC.

This chain uses TRBV7-9 with TRBJ1-6, with 9 bases lining up with TRBD1. The CDR3 covers 15 residues. The germline gives CDR1 SEHNR, CDR2 FQNEAQ (reference sequence). Trimming at V came to 1 base and at J to 7 bases, leaving 2 bases not matched to a gene. The chain's CDR3 is CASSLVGQGNSPLHF. Here the CDR3 DNA reads TGTGCCAGCAGCTTAGTCGGACAGGGGAATTCACCCCTCCACTTT.

The rearrangement uses TRBV29-1 and TRBJ1-4; perhaps TRBD1 as D (6 bases). V gave up 7 bases and J gave up 2 bases, with 11 bases separating them. The CDR3 runs to 13 residues. The germline gives CDR1 SQVTM, CDR2 ANQGSEA. The CDR3 DNA follows: TGCAGCGCTTACAGGGCTACTAATGAAAAACTGTTTTTT. It encodes CSAYRATNEKLFF.

The rearrangement uses TRBV27 and TRBJ1-5; possible D gene TRBD1, 5 bases. Trimming pared 1 base from V and 6 bases from J, leaving 13 bases between. CDR1 and CDR2 (germline): MNHEY, SMNVEV (reference sequence). The CDR3 spans 15 residues. The CDR3 sequence: CASSLLGRGPQPQHF. DNA for the CDR3: TGTGCCAGCAGTTTATTGGGGAGGGGACCTCAGCCCCAGCATTTT.

The chain employs TRBV5-1 and TRBJ2-5; D unclear. The germline gives CDR1 SGHRS, CDR2 YFSETQ. V was cut by 4 bases and J by 1 base, with 14 bases left in between. The CDR3 spans 15 residues. Here the CDR3 reads CASSPRLPAQETQYF. The CDR3 region has the DNA TGCGCCAGCAGCCCTAGACTCCCCGCCCAAGAGACCCAGTACTTC. The whole variable domain, filled in from reference TRBV5-1 and TRBJ2-5, reads KAGVTQTPRYLIKTRGQQVTLSCSPISGHRSVSWYQQTPGQGLQFLFEYFSETQRNKGNFPGRFSGRQFSNSRSEMNVSTLELGDSALYLCASSPRLPAQETQYFGPGTRLLVL.

The chain employs TRBV6-2 or TRBV6-3 and TRBJ2-4; TRBD2 matches 13 bases. V was pared by 0 bases and J by 7 bases, with 0 bases of the junction left unmatched. The CDR3 totals 15 residues. Germline CDR1 reads MNHEY; CDR2 reads SVGEGT. CDR3 nucleotide sequence: TGTGCCAGCAGTTACTCGACTAGCGGGGGGAACATTCAGTACTTC. Protein: CASSYSTSGGNIQYF.

The chain carries TRBV19 and TRBJ1-3; maybe TRBD1 (5 bases). Trimming cost V 10 bases and J 2 bases, with 21 bases left between them. The germline V gene has CDR1 LNHDA and CDR2 SQIVND (reference sequence). CDR3 length: 16 amino acids. Here the CDR3 reads CATREGQGTPGNTIYF. DNA for the CDR3: TGTGCCACCCGAGAGGGTCAGGGAACACCTGGAAACACCATATATTTT.

CDR3 DNA sequence: TGTGCCAGTTCCGGACGGATCCAAGAGACCCAGTACTTC. Translating gives CASSGRIQETQYF. J is TRBJ2-5 and V is TRBV19; no definite D call. CDR1 LNHDA and CDR2 SQIVND come from the germline V gene (reference sequence). This CDR3 comprises 13 residues. V shed 8 bases and J shed 1 base, with 11 bases lying between them.

J is TRBJ2-1 and V is TRBV7-8; 10 bases fit TRBD1. V was clipped by 1 base and J by 5 bases; unmatched bases: 8. Germline CDR1 is SGHVS and CDR2 is FQNEAQ. CDR3 length equals 17 residues. CDR3 loop: CASSLELGQGVHNEQFF. The CDR3 DNA is TGTGCCAGCAGCTTAGAGTTAGGACAGGGGGTCCACAATGAGCAGTTCTTC.

The chain carries TRBV19 and TRBJ1-1; D remains ambiguous. The CDR3 length is 11 residues. The germline CDR1 and CDR2 sequences are LNHDA and SQIVND (reference sequence). V was trimmed by 3 bases and J by 5 bases, leaving 4 bases between them. DNA of the CDR3: TGTGCCAGTAGTATCCCGACTGAAGCTTTCTTT. Protein sequence: CASSIPTEAFF.